The clone carrying this T cell receptor (beta chain) was counted a few times. Its matching antigen is unknown. The data belong to a study of cytomegalovirus exposure and HLA in healthy donors. Study-level points and caveats: Per published accounts, TCR beta sequences correctly predicted the HLA-A and HLA-B alleles of most subjects. As confirmed in vitro, a few CMV-associated chains were specific for CMV antigens. With high specificity and sensitivity, the classifier reportedly diagnosed cytomegalovirus status. Later analysis suggested links between common viral pathogens and several top significant clusters.

Trimming shortened V by 9 bases and J by 9 bases, and 28 bases separated the two germline ends. The CDR3 loop spans 16 amino acids. Per the germline V gene, CDR1 is SGHNT and CDR2 is YYREEE (reference sequence). This PCR relied on a set of 60 Vbeta primers and 13 Jbeta primers. Sequencing was performed with immunoSEQ multiplex PCR; in TCRdb, only in-frame clones are kept and a portion is missing. Among around 110,000 clones listed, roughly 9% were seen once. The clonotype was recovered from a young man in good health and CMV-seronegative. The sequencing input was PBMCs. The rearrangement links TRBV5-4 to TRBJ2-1, with D tentatively TRBD2 (6 bases). The CDR3 spells CAILWQDRAEGSEQFF. The CDR3 bases are TGTGCCATACTCTGGCAGGACCGAGCGGAGGGCAGTGAGCAGTTCTTC.